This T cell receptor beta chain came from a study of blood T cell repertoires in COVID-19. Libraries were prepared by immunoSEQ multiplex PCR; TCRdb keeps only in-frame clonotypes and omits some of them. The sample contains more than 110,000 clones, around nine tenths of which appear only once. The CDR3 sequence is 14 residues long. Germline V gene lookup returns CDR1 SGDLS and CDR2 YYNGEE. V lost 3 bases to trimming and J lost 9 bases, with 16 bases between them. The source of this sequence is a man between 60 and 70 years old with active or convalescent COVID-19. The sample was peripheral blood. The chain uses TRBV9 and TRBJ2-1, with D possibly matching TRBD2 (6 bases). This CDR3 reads CASSATFGSGEQFF. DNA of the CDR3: TGTGCCAGCAGCGCCACTTTCGGTAGCGGTGAGCAGTTCTTC. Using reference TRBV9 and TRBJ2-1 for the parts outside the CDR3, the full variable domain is DSGVTQTPKHLITATGQRVTLRCSPRSGDLSVYWYQQSLDQGLQFLIQYYNGEERAKGNILERFSAQQFPDLHSELNLSSLELGDSALYFCASSATFGSGEQFFGPGTRLTVL.